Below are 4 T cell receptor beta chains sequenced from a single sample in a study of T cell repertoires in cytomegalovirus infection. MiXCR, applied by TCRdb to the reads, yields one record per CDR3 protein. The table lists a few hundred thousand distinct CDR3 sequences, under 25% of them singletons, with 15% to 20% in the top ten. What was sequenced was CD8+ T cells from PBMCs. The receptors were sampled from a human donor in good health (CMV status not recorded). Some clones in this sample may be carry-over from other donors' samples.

CDR3 sequence (DNA): TGTGCCAGCTGCCTTGGGGCGGTGTCCTACAATGAGCAGTTCTTC. Translating gives CASCLGAVSYNEQFF. V and J are TRBV6-2 or TRBV6-3 and TRBJ2-1; tentative D call: TRBD1 (5 bases). The germline CDR1 and CDR2 sequences are MNHEY and SVGEGT. This CDR3 has 15 residues. With 8 bases removed from V and 1 base from J, the gap between germline ends came to 15 bases.

Here the CDR3 DNA reads TGTGCCAGCAGCTTGGGCCTGGACACTGAAGCTTTCTTT. Amino acids: CASSLGLDTEAFF. The J gene is TRBJ1-1, the V gene TRBV5-6; D unclear. The CDR3 spans 13 residues. Germline V gives CDR1 SGHDT, CDR2 YYEEEE. Trimming stripped 0 bases from V and 3 bases from J, with 6 bases between. The whole variable domain, remainder taken from reference TRBV5-6 and TRBJ1-1, is DAGVTQSPTHLIKTRGQQVTLRCSPKSGHDTVSWYQQALGQGPQFIFQYYEEEERQRGNFPDRFSGHQFPNYSSELNVNALLLGDSALYLCASSLGLDTEAFFGQGTRLTVV.

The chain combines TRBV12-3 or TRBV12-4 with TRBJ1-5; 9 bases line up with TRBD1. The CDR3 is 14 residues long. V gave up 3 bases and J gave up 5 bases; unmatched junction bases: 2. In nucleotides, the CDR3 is TGTGCCAGCAGTTTCACAGGGGGCTATCAGCCCCAGCATTTT. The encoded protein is CASSFTGGYQPQHF.

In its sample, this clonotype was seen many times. CDR3 nucleotides: TGTGCCAGCAGCCCTTACTCAGGGGGGGCAGATACGCAGTATTTT. Encoded protein: CASSPYSGGADTQYF. This sequence joins TRBV7-6 and TRBJ2-3; D may be TRBD1 or TRBD2 (7 bases each). Germline V gives CDR1 SGHVS, CDR2 FNYEAQ. Trimming pared 5 bases from V and 4 bases from J, leaving 16 bases between. This CDR3 comprises 15 residues.